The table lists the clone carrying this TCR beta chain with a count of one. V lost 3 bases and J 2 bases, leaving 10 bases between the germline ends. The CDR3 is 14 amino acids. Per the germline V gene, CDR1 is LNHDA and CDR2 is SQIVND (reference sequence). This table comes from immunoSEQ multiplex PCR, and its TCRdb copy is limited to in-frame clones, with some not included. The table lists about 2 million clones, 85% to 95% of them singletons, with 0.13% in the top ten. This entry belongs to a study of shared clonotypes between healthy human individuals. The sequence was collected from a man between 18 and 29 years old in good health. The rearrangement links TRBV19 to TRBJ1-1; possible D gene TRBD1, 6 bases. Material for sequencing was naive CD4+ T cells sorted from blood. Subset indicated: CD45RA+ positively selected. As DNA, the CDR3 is TGTGCCAGTAGTATCAAGGGGGTAAACACTGAAGCTTTCTTT. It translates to CASSIKGVNTEAFF.